This TCR beta chain was recovered during a study of cytomegalovirus exposure and HLA in healthy donors. Study-wide context: The Caucasian-associated ancestry cluster held 65% to 85% of a few hundred genotyped donors.

Points from the study as a whole: By HLA locus, TCR association rates varied in a later analysis, with DRB1 showing the most and HLA-C the fewest. Prior analysis indicated that the majority of TCR beta V segments exhibited productivity approximately 87% or approximately 30% of the time. Some TCR beta chains (more than 150 of them) were listed as cytomegalovirus-associated.

Notes on this clone: Its antigen is currently unknown.

CDR1 and CDR2 from the germline V gene are MDHEN and SYDVKM. There are 14 residues in the CDR3. V gave up 4 bases and J gave up 6 bases; unmatched junction bases: 6. The PCR made use of 60 Vbeta and 13 Jbeta primers. Profiling relied on immunoSEQ multiplex PCR, and the TCRdb table lists in-frame clones only, not all of them. This sample has fewer than 200,000 clones; around 86% occur once, and the top ten carry more than 0.75%. The receptor was isolated from a girl aged 2-15 years in good health and CMV-seropositive. Sequencing was done on a sample of PBMCs. The V gene is TRBV28, the J gene TRBJ1-5, with 7 nucleotides matching TRBD1. The CDR3 DNA reads as TGTGCCAGCAGTTCCACAGGGGTTGGTCAGCCCCAGCATTTT. Amino acid sequence: CASSSTGVGQPQHF.